Below are 2 T cell receptor beta chains sequenced from a single sample in a study of T cells in women clearing cervical HPV infection (dated 2018 in TCRdb). Libraries were constructed by the immunoSEQ multiplex PCR assay. TCRdb took this table from immuneACCESS and kept in-frame rearrangements with V and J called. Such tables lack part of the clones; where checked against another copy, unresolved V genes explain under half of the gap, and the rest is unexplained. The sample's records list approximately 39,000 clones. Together, the top ten hold roughly 3.5% of the sample. Sequencing used blood buffy coat. These receptors all stem from a woman aged 18 to 75 with a cervical HPV16 infection that either progressed to CIN3+ or cleared (not recorded which).

Worth noting for this clone: Coverage ceases 3 residues before the CDR3 finishes, and the germline J gene fills in the end. The V call is TRBV7-9, the J call TRBJ1-2; D call uncertain. CDR3 length: 15 residues. Germline V CDR1 and CDR2: SEHNR, FQNEAQ (reference sequence). The CDR3 here is CASSLVSGGYNDYTF. The covered CDR3 bases are TGTGCCAGCAGCTTAGTTTCAGGAGGGTACAATGAC.

In the case of this clone: From the germline J gene comes the end of the CDR3, since the read stops 3 residues before it. The chain uses TRBV7-9 and TRBJ1-5, with TRBD1 matching 7 bases. V gave up 1 base and J gave up 2 bases; unmatched junction bases: 2. This CDR3 spans 15 amino acids. Per germline, CDR1 SEHNR and CDR2 FQNEAQ (reference sequence). The CDR3: CASSLGTGRNQPQHF. The CDR3 bases that were read are TGTGCCAGCAGCTTAGGGACAGGCCGCAATCAGCCC. Full variable domain (remainder filled in from reference TRBV7-9 and TRBJ1-5): DTGVSQNPRHKITKRGQNVTFRCDPISEHNRLYWYRQTLGQGPEFLTYFQNEAQLEKSRLLSDRFSAERPKGSFSTLEIQRTEQGDSAMYLCASSLGTGRNQPQHFGDGTRLSIL.